Each of the 7 T cell receptor beta chains below was sequenced from the same sample in a study of T cell repertoires in cytomegalovirus infection. Via MiXCR, TCRdb re-called the reads, giving one row per CDR3 protein. The data show fewer than 550,000 distinct CDR3 sequences, approximately 10% seen once. Sequenced: PBMCs. These receptors came from a human donor in good health (CMV status not recorded). Some clones in this sample may be carry-over from other donors' samples.

The table lists this clonotype with many counts. The J gene is TRBJ1-4, the V gene TRBV2; perhaps TRBD1 as D (6 bases). Germline V gives CDR1 SNHLY, CDR2 FYNNEI. The CDR3 is made up of 12 amino acids. The V end was cut by 7 bases, the J end by 8 bases, with 11 bases between. The CDR3 region is CASNREPEKLFF. The CDR3 region has the DNA TGTGCCAGCAACAGGGAGCCCGAAAAACTGTTTTTT.

This clonotype appeared many times. The chain joins TRBV6-1 to TRBJ2-1, with D maybe TRBD1 (5 bases). The CDR3 consists of 14 residues. The V end was cut by 1 base, the J end by 9 bases, with 13 bases between. The germline V gene has CDR1 MNHNS and CDR2 SASEGT. CDR3 coding DNA: TGTGCCAGCAGTGAAGTGCCGCAGGGCGGTGAGCAGTTCTTC. Its protein is CASSEVPQGGEQFF.

Many counts were recorded for this clonotype. The chain is built from TRBV7-2 and TRBJ2-1, with D tentatively TRBD1 (5 bases). The CDR3 totals 14 residues. The V gene lost 1 base and the J gene lost 8 bases, with 12 bases spanning the gap. Germline V gene data show CDR1 as SGHTA and CDR2 as FQGNSA. The CDR3 DNA reads TGTGCCAGCAGCTTAGGACAGCCTGGGGATGAGCAGTTCTTC. The encoded protein is CASSLGQPGDEQFF.

This clonotype was seen ten or more times. The chain combines TRBV7-8 with TRBJ2-4; TRBD2 aligns across 9 bases. CDR3 length: 19 amino acids. V shed 0 bases and J 0 bases; nucleotides not matched to a gene: 9. CDR1 and CDR2 from the germline V gene are SGHVS and FQNEAQ. The CDR3 region has the DNA TGTGCCAGCAGCTTAGCTGTTAGCGGGGGACTAATAGCCAAAAACATTCAGTACTTC. This codes for CASSLAVSGGLIAKNIQYF.

As for this clonotype: This sequence may be a read error, since a much larger clone differs from it by one base. The CDR3 loop is CASRPTGINGQFF. CDR3 DNA sequence: TGTGCCAGCAGGCCCACAGGGATCAATGGGCAGTTCTTC. This rearrangement joins TRBV6-1 to TRBJ2-1, with D perhaps matching TRBD1 (6 bases). Germline CDR1 is MNHNS and CDR2 is SASEGT. This CDR3 is 13 amino acids long.

The chain recombines TRBV19 with TRBJ1-3; no clear D. Germline-derived CDR1 and CDR2 are LNHDA and SQIVND (reference sequence). With 3 bases removed from V and 0 bases from J, the gap between germline ends came to 12 bases. The CDR3 sequence is 16 residues long. The CDR3 region is CASSIGGANSGNTIYF. As DNA, the CDR3 is TGTGCCAGTAGTATCGGTGGTGCTAACTCTGGAAACACCATATATTTT. The whole variable domain, remainder taken from reference TRBV19 and TRBJ1-3, is DGGITQSPKYLFRKEGQNVTLSCEQNLNHDAMYWYRQDPGQGLRLIYYSQIVNDFQKGDIAEGYSVSREKKESFPLTVTSAQKNPTAFYLCASSIGGANSGNTIYFGEGSWLTVV.

This clonotype was counted ten times or more. The chain uses TRBV12-3 or TRBV12-4 and TRBJ2-1, with no clear D. Trimming removed 6 bases from V and 4 bases from J, with 16 bases in between. The CDR3 consists of 15 residues. The CDR3 nucleotides are TGTGCCAGCAGCCCCCACCTGGCTATGTACAATGAGCAGTTCTTC. It is translated as CASSPHLAMYNEQFF.